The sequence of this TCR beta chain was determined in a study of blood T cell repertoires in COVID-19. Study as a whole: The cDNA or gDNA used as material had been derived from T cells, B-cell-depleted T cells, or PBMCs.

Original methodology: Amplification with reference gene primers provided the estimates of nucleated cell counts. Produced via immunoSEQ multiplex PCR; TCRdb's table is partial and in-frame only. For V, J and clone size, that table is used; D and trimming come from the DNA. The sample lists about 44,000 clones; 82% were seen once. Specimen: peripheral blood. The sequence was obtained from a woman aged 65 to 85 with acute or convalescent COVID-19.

DNA of the CDR3: TGTGCCAGCAGCCAGAACCGAGGAGCCGGGGAGCTGTTTTTT. It codes for CASSQNRGAGELFF. V and J are TRBV3-1 (or the pseudogene TRBV3-2) and TRBJ2-2; D unclear. CDR3 length equals 14 residues. CDR1 is LGHDT and CDR2 is YNNKEL in the germline V gene (reference sequence). V was clipped by 3 bases and J by 6 bases, with 11 bases between them.